This T cell receptor beta chain was recorded in a study of beta chain features in type 1 diabetes. This clone was recorded a few times. The sample has other DNA sequences that encode this CDR3 too. CD45RO/CCR7/CD25/CD127/CD95/CD27 sorting isolated CD4+ naive, central memory, regulatory and stem cell-like memory cells. Expressed TCRB transcripts were sequenced after all isolated RNA was converted to cDNA. Sequenced by immunoSEQ multiplex PCR; TCRdb stores in-frame clones only, minus some. The sample lists about 250,000 clones; around 14% were seen once. V was cut by 1 base and J by 0 bases, with 11 bases left in between. Germline CDR1 and CDR2: SGHVS and FNYEAQ. This CDR3 comprises 16 residues.

What was sequenced was naive CD4+ T cells from blood. The sequence came from a woman in her forties in good health. The V and J genes are TRBV7-6 and TRBJ2-3; TRBD2 is a possible D gene (6 bases). The CDR3 spells CASSLGAGSSTDTQYF. In DNA, the CDR3 is TGTGCCAGCAGCTTAGGTGCGGGGTCTAGCACAGATACGCAGTATTTT.